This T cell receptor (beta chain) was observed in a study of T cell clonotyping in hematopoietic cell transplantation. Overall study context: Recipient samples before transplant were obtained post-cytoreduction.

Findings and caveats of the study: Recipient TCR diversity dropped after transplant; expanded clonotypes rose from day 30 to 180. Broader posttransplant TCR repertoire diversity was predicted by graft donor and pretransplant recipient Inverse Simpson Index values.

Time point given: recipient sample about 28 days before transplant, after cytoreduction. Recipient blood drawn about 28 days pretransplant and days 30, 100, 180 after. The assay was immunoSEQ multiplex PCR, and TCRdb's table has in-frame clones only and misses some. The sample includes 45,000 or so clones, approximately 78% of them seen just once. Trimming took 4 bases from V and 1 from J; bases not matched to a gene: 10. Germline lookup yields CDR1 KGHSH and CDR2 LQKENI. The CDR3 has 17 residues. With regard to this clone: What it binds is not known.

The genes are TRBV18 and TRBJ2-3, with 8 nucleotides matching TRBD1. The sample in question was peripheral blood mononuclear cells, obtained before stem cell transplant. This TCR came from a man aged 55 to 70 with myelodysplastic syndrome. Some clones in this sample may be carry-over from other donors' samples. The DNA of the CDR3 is TGTGCCAGCTCACTACCGGGACAGGCGATAGGCACAGATACGCAGTATTTT. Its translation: CASSLPGQAIGTDTQYF.